The rows below give T cell receptor beta chains drawn from one sample of a study of graft-versus-host responses after intestinal transplantation. Assay used: immunoSEQ multiplex PCR; TCRdb lists only in-frame clones, some missing. The sample records around 10,000 clones, 25% to 40% being singletons. Specimen: alloreactive CD4+ T cells from a mixed lymphocyte reaction culture, collected before transplantation. All receptors derive from a human patient who was an organ donor for intestinal transplantation. Each CDR3 is given without its conserved first and last residue. D genes are given only for firm matches.

D: .
V: TRBV4-1
J: TRBJ1-6
CDR3: ASSQDFAGNSPLH

D: TRBD1
V: TRBV7-2
J: TRBJ1-2
CDR3: ASSYDKGAQRYT

D: .
V: TRBV7-2
J: TRBJ1-2
CDR3: ASSPEPSSYGYT

D: TRBD2
V: TRBV28
J: TRBJ2-1
CDR3: ASQTSGGALEQF

D: TRBD2
V: TRBV27
J: TRBJ2-1
CDR3: ATNTWLAGGLPEQF

D: .
V: TRBV7-3
J: TRBJ1-5
CDR3: ASSLRGTSDVAQH

D: .
V: TRBV2
J: TRBJ1-6
CDR3: ASGWGVNSPLH

D: .
V: TRBV10-3
J: TRBJ2-7
CDR3: ASSSRGYEQY

D: .
V: TRBV5-4
J: TRBJ1-2
CDR3: ASSPRGDYGYT

D: .
V: TRBV7-2
J: TRBJ1-6
CDR3: ASSSTAVYNSPLH

D: .
V: TRBV30
J: TRBJ1-3
CDR3: AWSLGRTSGNTIY

D: .
V: TRBV7-6
J: TRBJ1-1
CDR3: ASSFRGPAF

D: TRBD1
V: TRBV7-3
J: TRBJ2-6
CDR3: ASSSGQGAAGANVLT

D: .
V: TRBV30
J: TRBJ2-3
CDR3: AWSSSADTQY

D: .
V: TRBV18
J: TRBJ2-6
CDR3: ASSGATGANVLT

D: .
V: TRBV19
J: TRBJ1-1
CDR3: ASRPDRTPYTEAF

D: TRBD1
V: TRBV28
J: TRBJ1-6
CDR3: ATSPRDRSSSPLH

D: .
V: TRBV7-3
J: TRBJ1-2
CDR3: ASSQGQAGGYT

D: TRBD2
V: TRBV7-9
J: TRBJ2-1
CDR3: ASSRAGGRHNEQF

D: .
V: TRBV9
J: TRBJ2-1
CDR3: ASSVALYNEQF

D: .
V: TRBV10-3
J: TRBJ1-6
CDR3: AISEDRQGSPLH

D: .
V: TRBV9
J: TRBJ2-1
CDR3: ASSVTGTSYNEQF

D: TRBD1
V: TRBV27
J: TRBJ1-1
CDR3: ASSFLRQGALGGNTEAF

D: .
V: TRBV11-2
J: TRBJ1-2
CDR3: ASSLSGGGYT

D: TRBD1
V: TRBV6-5
J: TRBJ1-3
CDR3: ASSRDSSGNTIY

D: .
V: TRBV7-2
J: TRBJ2-5
CDR3: ASSFRLVGAETQY

D: .
V: TRBV4-1
J: TRBJ1-2
CDR3: ASSQDPRRAYGYT

D: TRBD1
V: TRBV29-1
J: TRBJ1-1
CDR3: SVNRAGGSVEAF

D: .
V: TRBV5-4
J: TRBJ2-1
CDR3: ASSVESYNEQF

D: .
V: TRBV2
J: TRBJ1-5
CDR3: ASSEYNRVIAQPQH

D: .
V: TRBV4-3
J: TRBJ1-6
CDR3: ASSQVVSTAINSPLP

D: TRBD2
V: TRBV10-3
J: TRBJ2-1
CDR3: AISEPGLLSYNEQF

D: TRBD1
V: TRBV7-8
J: TRBJ1-2
CDR3: ASSPGQAANYGYT

D: TRBD1
V: TRBV19
J: TRBJ1-1
CDR3: ASSNTGGRVAEAF

D: .
V: TRBV4-3
J: TRBJ2-2
CDR3: ASSQVVSGNTGELF

D: TRBD2
V: TRBV18
J: TRBJ2-3
CDR3: ASSPQSGGNTDTQY

D: .
V: TRBV6-6
J: TRBJ2-5
CDR3: ASSITGGTQY

D: .
V: TRBV2
J: TRBJ1-2
CDR3: ASSFDSYGYT

D: TRBD2
V: TRBV5-5
J: TRBJ2-1
CDR3: ASSVVAGGLSYNEQF

D: .
V: TRBV25-1
J: TRBJ2-2
CDR3: ASSPLGGQSNTGELF

D: TRBD1
V: TRBV6-6
J: TRBJ1-2
CDR3: ASRRQGFGYGYT

D: .
V: TRBV10-3
J: TRBJ1-2
CDR3: AISDRQNYGYT

D: TRBD2
V: TRBV4-1
J: TRBJ2-3
CDR3: ASSQDQRGAGDTQY

D: TRBD2
V: TRBV7-6
J: TRBJ2-7
CDR3: ASSFGLAGYEQY